This TCR beta chain emerged from a study of shared clonotypes between healthy human individuals. The CDR3 extends over 15 amino acids. V was trimmed by 7 bases and J by 4 bases, leaving 17 bases between them. Germline values: CDR1 MGHRA, CDR2 YSYEKL. Study processing details: ImmunoSEQ yielded junction-only sequences lacking quality scores, so filtering differed. Data came from immunoSEQ multiplex PCR; TCRdb stores just in-frame clones and leaves some out. From that table come the V and J calls and clone size; the DNA was used to work out D and trimming. Of about 2.1 million clones listed, around 93% are singletons. The naive CD8 fraction comprised CD45RO-negative cells positively selected for CCR7 and excluded terminally differentiated effector memory CD45RA+ cells.

The rearrangement links TRBV4-1 to TRBJ1-3; D gene unclear. The sample was naive CD8+ T cells from PBMCs. The sequence derives from a man younger than 35 in good health. Some clones in this sample may be carry-over from other donors' samples. Here the CDR3 DNA reads TGCGCCAGCACCAAGACTCCCGATTGGGGAAACACCATATATTTT. This translates into CASTKTPDWGNTIYF.